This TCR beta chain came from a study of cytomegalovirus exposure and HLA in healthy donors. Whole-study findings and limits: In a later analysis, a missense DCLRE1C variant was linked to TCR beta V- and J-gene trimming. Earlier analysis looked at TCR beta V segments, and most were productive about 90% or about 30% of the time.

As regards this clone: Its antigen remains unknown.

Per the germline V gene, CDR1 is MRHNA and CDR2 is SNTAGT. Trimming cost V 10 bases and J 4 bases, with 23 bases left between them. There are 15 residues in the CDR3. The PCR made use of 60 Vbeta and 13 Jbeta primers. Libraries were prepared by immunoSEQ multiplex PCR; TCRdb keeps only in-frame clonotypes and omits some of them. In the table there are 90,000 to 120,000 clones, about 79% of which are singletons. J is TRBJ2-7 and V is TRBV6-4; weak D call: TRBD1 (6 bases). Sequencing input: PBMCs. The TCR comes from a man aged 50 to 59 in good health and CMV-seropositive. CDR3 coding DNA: TGTGCCAACCTTCTACCGGACAGAAAAACATACGAGCAGTACTTC. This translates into CANLLPDRKTYEQYF.